This T cell receptor (beta chain) was captured by sequencing in a study of T cell responses to AZD1222 COVID-19 vaccine. Background on the study: Recipients boosted at about 4 weeks or about 12 weeks are pooled.

As concerns this clone: No antigen is known for it.

Germline CDR1 SGDLS, CDR2 YYNGEE. This CDR3 is 16 amino acids long. Trimming at V came to 4 bases and at J to 3 bases, leaving 10 bases not matched to a gene. Only in-frame clones appear in the TCRdb table, and some are missing; sequencing was by immunoSEQ multiplex PCR. In the table there are around 160,000 clones, 88% of which are singletons. Study-level points and caveats: At 160-218 and 743-854, vaccine-associated CD4 TCRs were dominant, and they spanned spike. Clonal diversity may have been underestimated, and the donors were mostly white British, with more females than males.

This clonotype was sampled from an adult in good health. This specimen was peripheral blood, taken on day 0 of AZD1222 vaccination. The rearrangement links TRBV9 to TRBJ2-3, with 8 bases lining up with TRBD2. As DNA, the CDR3 is TGTGCCAGCAGCCCCAGCTCCAGCGGGGGTACAGATACGCAGTATTTT. Its protein is CASSPSSSGGTDTQYF. Based on the CDR3 plus reference TRBV9 and TRBJ2-3, the full variable domain is DSGVTQTPKHLITATGQRVTLRCSPRSGDLSVYWYQQSLDQGLQFLIQYYNGEERAKGNILERFSAQQFPDLHSELNLSSLELGDSALYFCASSPSSSGGTDTQYFGPGTRLTVL.